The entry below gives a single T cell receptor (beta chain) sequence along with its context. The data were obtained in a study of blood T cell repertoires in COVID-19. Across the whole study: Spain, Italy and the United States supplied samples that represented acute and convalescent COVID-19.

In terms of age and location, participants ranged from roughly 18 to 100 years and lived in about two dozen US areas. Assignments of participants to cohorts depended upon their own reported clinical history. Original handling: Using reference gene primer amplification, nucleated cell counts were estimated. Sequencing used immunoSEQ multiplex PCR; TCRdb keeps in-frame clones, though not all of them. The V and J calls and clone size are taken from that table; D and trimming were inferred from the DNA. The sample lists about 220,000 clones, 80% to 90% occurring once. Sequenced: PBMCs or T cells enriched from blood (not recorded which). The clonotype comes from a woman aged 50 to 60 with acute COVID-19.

The CDR3 DNA follows: TGTGCCAGCAGCTCGGGGGGGCCCGGAGAGACCCAGTACTTC. It specifies CASSSGGPGETQYF. V is TRBV7-6 and J is TRBJ2-5, with 8 bases fitting TRBD2. Per the germline V gene, CDR1 is SGHVS and CDR2 is FNYEAQ. The CDR3 length is 14 residues. J lost 4 bases, V lost 4 bases, and 5 bases had no gene match.